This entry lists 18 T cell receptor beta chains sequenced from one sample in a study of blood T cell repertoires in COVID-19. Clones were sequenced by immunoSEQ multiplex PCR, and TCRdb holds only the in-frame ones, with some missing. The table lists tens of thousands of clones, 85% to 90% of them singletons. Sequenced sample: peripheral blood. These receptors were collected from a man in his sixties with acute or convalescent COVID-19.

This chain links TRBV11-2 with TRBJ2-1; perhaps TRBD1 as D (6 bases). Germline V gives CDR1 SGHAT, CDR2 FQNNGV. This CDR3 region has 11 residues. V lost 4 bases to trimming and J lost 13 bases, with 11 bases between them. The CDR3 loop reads CASSSRTAQFF. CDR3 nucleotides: TGTGCCAGCAGCTCCCGGACAGCTCAGTTCTTC. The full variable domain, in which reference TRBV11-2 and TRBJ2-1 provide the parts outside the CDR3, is EAGVAQSPRYKIIEKRQSVAFWCNPISGHATLYWYQQILGQGPKLLIQFQNNGVVDDSQLPKDRFSAERLKGVDSTLKIQPAKLEDSAVYLCASSSRTAQFFGPGTRLTVL.

The CDR3 DNA reads as TGTGCCAGCAGCTCGCAGGGGGCACAGGTGAATTCACCCCTCCACTTT. Translated, it gives CASSSQGAQVNSPLHF. J is TRBJ1-6 and V is TRBV7-9; 8 bases are shared with TRBD1. V shed 4 bases and J 7 bases; nucleotides not matched to a gene: 9. The CDR3 spans 16 residues. Germline V gene data show CDR1 as SEHNR and CDR2 as FQNEAQ (reference sequence). Full variable domain (remainder filled in from reference TRBV7-9 and TRBJ1-6): DTGVSQNPRHKITKRGQNVTFRCDPISEHNRLYWYRQTLGQGPEFLTYFQNEAQLEKSRLLSDRFSAERPKGSFSTLEIQRTEQGDSAMYLCASSSQGAQVNSPLHFGNGTRLTVT.

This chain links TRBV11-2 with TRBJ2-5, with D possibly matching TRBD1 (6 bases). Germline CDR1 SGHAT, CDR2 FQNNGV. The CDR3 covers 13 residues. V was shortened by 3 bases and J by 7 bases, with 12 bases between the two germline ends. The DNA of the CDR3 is TGTGCCAGCAGCTTGTTACAGGGTCGGACCCAGTACTTC. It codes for CASSLLQGRTQYF.

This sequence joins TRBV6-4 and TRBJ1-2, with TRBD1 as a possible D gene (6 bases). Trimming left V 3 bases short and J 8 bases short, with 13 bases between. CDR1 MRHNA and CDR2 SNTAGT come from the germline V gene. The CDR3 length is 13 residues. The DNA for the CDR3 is TGTGCCAGCAGTGAAGGCAGGGGCATCGGCTACACCTTC. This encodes CASSEGRGIGYTF.

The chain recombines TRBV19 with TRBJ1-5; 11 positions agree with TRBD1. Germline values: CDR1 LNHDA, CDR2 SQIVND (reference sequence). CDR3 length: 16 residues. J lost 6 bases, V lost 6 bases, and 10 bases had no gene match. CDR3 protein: CASRLGGQGVRQPQHF. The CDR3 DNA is TGTGCCAGTAGATTGGGGGGACAGGGGGTTCGTCAGCCCCAGCATTTT.

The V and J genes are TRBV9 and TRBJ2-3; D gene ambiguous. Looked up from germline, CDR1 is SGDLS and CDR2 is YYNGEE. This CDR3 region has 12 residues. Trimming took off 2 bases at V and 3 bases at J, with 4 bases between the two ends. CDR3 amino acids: CASSVYTDTQYF. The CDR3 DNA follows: TGTGCCAGCAGCGTTTATACAGATACGCAGTATTTT.

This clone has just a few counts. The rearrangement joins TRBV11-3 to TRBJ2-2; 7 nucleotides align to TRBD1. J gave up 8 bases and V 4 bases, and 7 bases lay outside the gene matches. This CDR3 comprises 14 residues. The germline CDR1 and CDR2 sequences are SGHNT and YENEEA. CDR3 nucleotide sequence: TGTGCCAGCAGCTACGGACAGGTTCGAGGGGAGCTGTTTTTT. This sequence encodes CASSYGQVRGELFF. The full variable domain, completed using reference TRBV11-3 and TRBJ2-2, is EAGVVQSPRYKIIEKKQPVAFWCNPISGHNTLYWYLQNLGQGPELLIRYENEEAVDDSQLPKDRFSAERLKGVDSTLKIQPAELGDSAVYLCASSYGQVRGELFFGEGSRLTVL.

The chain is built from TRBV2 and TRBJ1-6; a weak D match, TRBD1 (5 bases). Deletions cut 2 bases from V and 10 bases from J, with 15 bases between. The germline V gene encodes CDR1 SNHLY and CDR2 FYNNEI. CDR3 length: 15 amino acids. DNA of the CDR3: TGTGCCAGCAGTGAATCTGGCAGGGCCCAGTCACCCCTCCACTTT. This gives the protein CASSESGRAQSPLHF.

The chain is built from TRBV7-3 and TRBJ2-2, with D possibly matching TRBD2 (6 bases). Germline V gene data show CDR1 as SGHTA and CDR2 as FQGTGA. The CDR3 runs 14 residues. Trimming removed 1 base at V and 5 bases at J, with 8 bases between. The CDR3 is CASSLMSGTGELFF. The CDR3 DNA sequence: TGTGCCAGCAGCTTAATGAGCGGGACCGGGGAGCTGTTTTTT.

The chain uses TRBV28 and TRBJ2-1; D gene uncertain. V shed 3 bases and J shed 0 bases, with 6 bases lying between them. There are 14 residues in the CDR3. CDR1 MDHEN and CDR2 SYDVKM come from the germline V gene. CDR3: CASSFSSSYNEQFF. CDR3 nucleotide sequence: TGTGCCAGCAGTTTTAGTAGCTCCTACAATGAGCAGTTCTTC.

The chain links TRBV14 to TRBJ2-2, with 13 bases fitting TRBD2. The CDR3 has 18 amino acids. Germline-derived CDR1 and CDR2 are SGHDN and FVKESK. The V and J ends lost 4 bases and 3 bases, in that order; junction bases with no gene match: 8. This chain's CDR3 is CASSRLGTSGMYTGELFF. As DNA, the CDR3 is TGTGCCAGCAGCCGACTAGGGACTAGCGGGATGTACACCGGGGAGCTGTTTTTT.

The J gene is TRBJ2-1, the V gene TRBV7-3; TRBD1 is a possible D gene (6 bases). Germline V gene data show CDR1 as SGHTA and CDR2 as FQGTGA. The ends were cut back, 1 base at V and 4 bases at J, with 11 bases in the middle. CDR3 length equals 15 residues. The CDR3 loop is CASSLIGGPYNEQFF. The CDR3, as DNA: TGTGCCAGCAGCTTAATAGGGGGACCTTACAATGAGCAGTTCTTC.

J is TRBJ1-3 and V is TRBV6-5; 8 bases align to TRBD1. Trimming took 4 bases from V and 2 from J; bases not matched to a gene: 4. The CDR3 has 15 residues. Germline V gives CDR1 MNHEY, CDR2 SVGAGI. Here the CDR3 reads CASSLSGGTGNTIYF. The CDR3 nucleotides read TGTGCCAGCAGTTTATCAGGGGGCACTGGAAACACCATATATTTT.

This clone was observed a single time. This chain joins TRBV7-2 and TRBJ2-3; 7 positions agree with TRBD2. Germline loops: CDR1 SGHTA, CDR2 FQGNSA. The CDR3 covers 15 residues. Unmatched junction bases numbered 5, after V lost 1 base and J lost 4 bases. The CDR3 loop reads CASSLVSGMPDTQYF. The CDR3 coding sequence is TGTGCCAGCAGCTTAGTCAGCGGGATGCCAGATACGCAGTATTTT.

CDR3 in DNA: TGTGCCAGCAGCCCCGACCTAGGACAGTTCCCTCATTTT. Translated, it gives CASSPDLGQFPHF. The chain employs TRBV6-5 and TRBJ1-5, with D perhaps TRBD1 (6 bases). V lost 6 bases to trimming and J lost 16 bases, with 22 bases between them. CDR3 size: 13 residues. The germline V gene encodes CDR1 MNHEY and CDR2 SVGAGI.

The chain's CDR3 is CASSSGTDQETQYF. Written as DNA, the CDR3 is TGTGCCAGCAGCTCCGGGACAGACCAAGAGACCCAGTACTTC. This chain links TRBV5-4 with TRBJ2-5, with 7 bases lining up with TRBD1. Germline CDR1 SGHNT, CDR2 YYREEE (reference sequence). The CDR3 is 14 residues long. Unmatched junction bases numbered 2, after V lost 3 bases and J lost 0 bases.

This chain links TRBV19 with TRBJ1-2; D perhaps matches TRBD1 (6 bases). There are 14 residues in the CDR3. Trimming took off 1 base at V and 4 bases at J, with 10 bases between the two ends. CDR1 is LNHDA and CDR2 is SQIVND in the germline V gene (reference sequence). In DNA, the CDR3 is TGTGCCAGTAGTATAGGGACAGTTCCCTATGGCTACACCTTC. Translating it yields CASSIGTVPYGYTF.

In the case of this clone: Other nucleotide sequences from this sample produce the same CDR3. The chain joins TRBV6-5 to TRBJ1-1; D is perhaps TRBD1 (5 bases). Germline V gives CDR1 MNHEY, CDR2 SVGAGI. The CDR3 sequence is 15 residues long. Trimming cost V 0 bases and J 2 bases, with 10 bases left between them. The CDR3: CASSYSSRANTEAFF. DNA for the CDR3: TGTGCCAGCAGTTACTCTAGCAGGGCTAACACTGAAGCTTTCTTT.